The 29 T cell receptor beta chains below all came from one sample that was sequenced in a study of cytomegalovirus exposure and HLA in healthy donors. In the PCR, 60 Vbeta and 13 Jbeta primers were used. Method: immunoSEQ multiplex PCR; TCRdb's copy keeps in-frame clones and lacks some. The specimen's table records more than 45,000 clones. The sequencing input was PBMCs. These TCRs come from a male donor in good health and CMV-seronegative.

The chain has TRBV5-1 and TRBJ1-2; the match to TRBD1 covers 8 bases. Germline V gene data show CDR1 as SGHRS and CDR2 as YFSETQ. The junction had 6 bases not matched to a gene; V was cut back by 4 bases and J by 4 bases. CDR3 length equals 14 residues. Here the CDR3 reads CASSPDRGSYGYTF. The CDR3 bases are TGCGCCAGCAGCCCCGACAGGGGATCCTATGGCTACACCTTC.

The rearrangement links TRBV7-2 to TRBJ1-4; D perhaps matches TRBD1 (5 bases). The CDR3 is 14 residues long. Germline assignment: CDR1 SGHTA and CDR2 FQGNSA. V was clipped by 5 bases and J by 8 bases, with 15 bases between them. The DNA for the CDR3 is TGTGCCAGCAGCCCACAGCAGGGTCCGGAAAAACTGTTTTTT. Amino acids: CASSPQQGPEKLFF.

The chain links TRBV6-6 to TRBJ2-7; 10 bases align to TRBD1. This CDR3 is 14 amino acids long. V trimming: 5 bases; J trimming: 7 bases; junction bases outside the gene matches: 8. Germline loops: CDR1 MNHNY, CDR2 SVGAGI (reference sequence). The CDR3 loop reads CASSPGTGVGEQYF. The CDR3 nucleotides read TGTGCCAGCAGTCCCGGGACAGGGGTGGGGGAGCAGTACTTC.

CDR3 nucleotides: TGTGCCAGCAGCGGGGGACGGGGGTACGGCGAGCAGTACTTC. This sequence encodes CASSGGRGYGEQYF. The chain combines TRBV9 with TRBJ2-7; TRBD2 might be the D (6 bases). V was trimmed by 3 bases and J by 6 bases, leaving 16 bases between them. This CDR3 spans 14 amino acids. Per germline, CDR1 SGDLS and CDR2 YYNGEE.

V gene TRBV11-2 combines with J gene TRBJ2-5, with unresolved D. Per the germline V gene, CDR1 is SGHAT and CDR2 is FQNNGV. Trimming left V 1 base short and J 4 bases short, with 7 bases between. This CDR3 is built from 13 residues. The chain's CDR3 is CASSLGAVETQYF. The CDR3, as DNA: TGTGCCAGCAGCTTAGGGGCAGTAGAGACCCAGTACTTC.

The chain has TRBV27 and TRBJ2-2; D is perhaps TRBD1 (5 bases). Germline values: CDR1 MNHEY, CDR2 SMNVEV (reference sequence). This CDR3 is 15 amino acids long. Trimming left V 6 bases short and J 4 bases short, with 15 bases between. The CDR3 loop is CASSPVKGPTGELFF. The CDR3, as DNA: TGTGCCAGCAGCCCAGTCAAGGGGCCCACCGGGGAGCTGTTTTTT.

The genes are TRBV30 and TRBJ1-2; 8 bases are a match to TRBD1. The germline V gene encodes CDR1 GTSNPN and CDR2 SVGIG (reference sequence). The CDR3 is 13 residues long. With 0 bases clipped from V and 7 bases from J, the junction kept 4 bases outside the gene matches. The CDR3 DNA reads as TGTGCCTGGAGTGTACATCAGGGGGCTGGCTACACCTTC. The encoded protein is CAWSVHQGAGYTF.

V gene TRBV27 combines with J gene TRBJ2-1, with 13 bases fitting TRBD2. Germline-derived CDR1 and CDR2 are MNHEY and SMNVEV (reference sequence). The CDR3 covers 16 residues. With V trimmed by 9 bases and J by 9 bases, 14 bases remained unmatched. CDR3 DNA sequence: TGTGCCAGTCGAAGACTAGCGGGAGGCCAACAGGGTGAGCAGTTCTTC. This sequence encodes CASRRLAGGQQGEQFF.

The chain couples TRBV7-2 to TRBJ1-2, with TRBD1 matching over 7 bases. This CDR3 has 13 amino acids. V lost 4 bases, J lost 2 bases, and 1 base stayed unmatched. Germline V gene data show CDR1 as SGHTA and CDR2 as FQGNSA. The CDR3 is CASSSGQNYGYTF. The CDR3 DNA is TGTGCCAGCAGCTCGGGACAGAACTATGGCTACACCTTC. The complete variable domain, with remaining parts taken from reference TRBV7-2 and TRBJ1-2, reads GAGVSQSPSNKVTEKGKDVELRCDPISGHTALYWYRQSLGQGLEFLIYFQGNSAPDKSGLPSDRFSAERTGGSVSTLTIQRTQQEDSAVYLCASSSGQNYGYTFGSGTRLTVV.

The chain couples TRBV7-6 to TRBJ1-6; 9 bases map to TRBD1. V was clipped by 8 bases and J by 7 bases; unmatched bases: 6. CDR1 is SGHVS and CDR2 is FNYEAQ in the germline V gene. This CDR3 contains 14 residues. The DNA of the CDR3 is TGTGCCAGCTGGTCGGGACAGGGAAATTCACCCCTCCACTTT. Its protein product is CASWSGQGNSPLHF.

The chain joins TRBV30 to TRBJ2-7; TRBD2 agrees at 8 bases. This CDR3 is 15 amino acids long. Trimming took 2 bases from V and 1 from J; bases not matched to a gene: 7. Germline loops: CDR1 GTSNPN, CDR2 SVGIG (reference sequence). The CDR3 region is CAWSLGGGRSYEQYF. CDR3 coding DNA: TGTGCCTGGAGTCTCGGGGGGGGGAGGTCCTACGAGCAGTACTTC.

Concerning this clone: The junction departs from germline at one end; a sequencing error may be responsible. Other DNA sequences in the same sample also yield this CDR3. The chain recombines TRBV19 with TRBJ1-6; 7 bases map to TRBD1. Germline V gene sequence: CDR1 LNHDA, CDR2 SQIVND (reference sequence). There are 17 residues in the CDR3. DNA for the CDR3: TGTGCCAGTAGCTTTACAAGCTACAGGGGCGCGAATTCACCCCTACACTTT. Encoded protein: CASSFTSYRGANSPLHF.

This chain connects TRBV6-6 to TRBJ2-5; TRBD2 matches 10 bases. The CDR3 runs to 16 residues. The germline V gene has CDR1 MNHNY and CDR2 SVGAGI (reference sequence). V was pared by 2 bases and J by 5 bases, with 8 bases of the junction left unmatched. CDR3 DNA: TGTGCCAGCAGTTACCCTGGAGCGGGGGGGCTTGAGACCCAGTACTTC. This codes for CASSYPGAGGLETQYF.

The chain combines TRBV21-1 with TRBJ2-2; TRBD1 reflects the table's D call only, with no check against the DNA. TRBV21-1 is a pseudogene. This CDR3 is 16 amino acids long. The CDR3 DNA reads as TGTGCCAGCAGCGCCCCGGGACAGGCGAACACCGGGGAGCTGTTTTTT. Its protein is CASSAPGQANTGELFF.

The chain recombines TRBV2 with TRBJ2-7, with D possibly TRBD1 on 5 matching bases. The CDR3 is 14 residues long. The germline gives CDR1 SNHLY, CDR2 FYNNEI. Trimming took 4 bases from V and 2 from J, leaving 12 bases between them. CDR3 in amino acids: CASSVETAAYEQYF. CDR3 nucleotides: TGTGCCAGCAGTGTTGAGACAGCCGCCTACGAGCAGTACTTC.

The chain joins TRBV4-1 to TRBJ1-5, with D maybe TRBD1 (6 bases). The CDR3 runs 16 residues. The V gene's germline CDR1 is MGHRA and CDR2 YSYEKL. V was clipped by 1 base and J by 3 bases, with 13 bases between them. CDR3 nucleotides: TGCGCCAGCAGCCAAGGGGTCAGGGGTACCAATCAGCCCCAGCATTTT. Translated, it gives CASSQGVRGTNQPQHF.

Judged by frequency, this clone is medium-sized (0.01 to 0.1%). The junction shows a germline mismatch at one end, possibly a read error. The chain links TRBV7-9 to TRBJ2-7; D is perhaps TRBD2 (6 bases). This CDR3 is built from 14 residues. The germline gives CDR1 SEHNR, CDR2 FQNEAQ (reference sequence). The CDR3 DNA is TGTGCCAGCAGCCCCTCCTCCGGGAGCTACCAGCAGTACTTC. Encoded protein: CASSPSSGSYQQYF.

The chain is built from TRBV30 and TRBJ2-2; 10 nucleotides align to TRBD1. The CDR3 is made up of 15 amino acids. V trimming: 3 bases; J trimming: 4 bases; junction bases outside the gene matches: 5. Germline-derived CDR1 and CDR2 are GTSNPN and SVGIG (reference sequence). The CDR3 loop is CAWRADRGSTGELFF. Here the CDR3 DNA reads TGTGCCTGGAGGGCGGACAGGGGGAGCACCGGGGAGCTGTTTTTT.

The V call is TRBV7-2, the J call TRBJ2-7, with TRBD1 matching 8 bases. The V gene's germline CDR1 is SGHTA and CDR2 FQGNSA. The CDR3 length is 13 residues. Unmatched junction bases numbered 2, after V lost 1 base and J lost 6 bases. CDR3 protein: CASSLDRGSEQYF. Written as DNA, the CDR3 is TGTGCCAGCAGCTTAGACAGGGGGAGCGAGCAGTACTTC.

The chain couples TRBV4-1 to TRBJ2-3, with 9 positions matching TRBD1. CDR3 length: 19 amino acids. The V gene end was trimmed by 1 base and the J gene end by 8 bases; junction bases not matched to a gene: 19. Germline V gene sequence: CDR1 MGHRA, CDR2 YSYEKL. The CDR3 here is CASSQAQGAVVSTSGTQYF. The CDR3 region has the DNA TGCGCCAGCAGCCAAGCACAGGGGGCGGTTGTTTCAACCTCGGGTACGCAGTATTTT.

In regard to this clone: One junction end disagrees with the germline gene, perhaps due to a read error. The chain recombines TRBV2 with TRBJ1-1; TRBD1 aligns across 10 bases. The CDR3 contains 12 residues. CDR1 is SNHLY and CDR2 is FYNNEI in the germline V gene. CDR3: CASRDRGTEDFF. In DNA form, the CDR3 reads TGTGCCAGCCGGGACAGGGGCACTGAAGATTTCTTT. The variable domain in full, with the rest retrieved from reference TRBV2 and TRBJ1-1, is EPEVTQTPSHQVTQMGQEVILRCVPISNHLYFYWYRQILGQKVEFLVSFYNNEISEKSEIFDDQFSVERPDGSNFTLKIRSTKLEDSAMYFCASRDRGTEDFFGQGTRLTVV.

This chain joins TRBV4-3 and TRBJ2-7, with 7 bases that match TRBD2. CDR1 and CDR2 (germline): LGHNA, YSLEER. J gave up 0 bases and V 0 bases, and 8 bases lay outside the gene matches. The CDR3 is 17 residues long. The CDR3: CASSQDVAGARSYEQYF. The DNA of the CDR3 is TGCGCCAGCAGCCAAGATGTGGCGGGAGCTCGCTCCTACGAGCAGTACTTC.

The V call is TRBV18, the J call TRBJ2-1, with 7 positions matching TRBD2. Germline V gene sequence: CDR1 KGHSH, CDR2 LQKENI. Trimming at V came to 4 bases and at J to 9 bases, leaving 15 bases not matched to a gene. The CDR3 loop spans 16 amino acids. CDR3 bases: TGTGCCAGCTCACAAGAGGCTAGCGGTTTGGGGGGTGAGCAGTTCTTC. It specifies CASSQEASGLGGEQFF.

The chain recombines TRBV4-1 with TRBJ2-7, with 11 bases matching TRBD1. The germline gives CDR1 MGHRA, CDR2 YSYEKL. This CDR3 comprises 13 residues. V trimming: 10 bases; J trimming: 5 bases; junction bases outside the gene matches: 7. CDR3 in amino acids: CATSGTGGNEQYF. The CDR3 DNA is TGCGCCACCTCCGGGACAGGGGGGAACGAGCAGTACTTC.

V usage is TRBV11-2 and J usage is TRBJ2-7; D unclear. CDR3 size: 11 residues. V lost 6 bases and J lost 1, with 4 bases in between. Germline V gives CDR1 SGHAT, CDR2 FQNNGV. This CDR3 is CASSRSYEQYF. CDR3 sequence (DNA): TGTGCCAGCAGTCGTTCCTACGAGCAGTACTTC.

The genes are TRBV7-2 and TRBJ1-3, with TRBD1 identical over 9 bases. Looked up from germline, CDR1 is SGHTA and CDR2 is FQGNSA. The ends lost 5 bases at V and 8 bases at J; junction bases unmatched: 10. The CDR3 runs to 15 residues. The CDR3 reads CASSPGQGNSDTIYF. DNA for the CDR3: TGTGCCAGCAGCCCTGGACAGGGGAATTCGGACACCATATATTTT.

The V and J genes are TRBV5-4 and TRBJ1-1; weak D call: TRBD1 (5 bases). The CDR3 length is 12 residues. Deletions cut 4 bases from V and 8 bases from J, with 12 bases between. Germline CDR1 is SGHNT and CDR2 is YYREEE (reference sequence). The chain's CDR3 is CASSQDSAEAFF. DNA of the CDR3: TGTGCCAGCAGCCAAGACAGTGCCGAAGCTTTCTTT.

This rearrangement joins TRBV6-5 to TRBJ1-3; 7 bases are a match to TRBD1. The length of the CDR3 is 15 residues. The V segment lost 6 bases and the J segment 2 bases; nucleotides outside the gene matches: 7. Germline CDR1 is MNHEY and CDR2 is SVGAGI. CDR3 loop: CASRPTGDTGNTIYF. CDR3 DNA: TGTGCCAGCAGACCTACAGGGGACACTGGAAACACCATATATTTT.

A remark on this clone: One end of the junction is discordant with germline, which a read error may explain. Other DNA sequences from this sample encode an identical CDR3 as well. The rearrangement joins TRBV7-9 to TRBJ1-1, with a possible D match to TRBD1 (6 bases). This CDR3 is built from 14 residues. Germline lookup yields CDR1 SEHNR and CDR2 FQNEAQ (reference sequence). CDR3 protein: CASSPGVKGSEAFF. DNA of the CDR3: TGTGCCAGCAGCCCAGGGGTGAAGGGGTCTGAAGCCTTCTTT.